The sequence of this T cell receptor beta chain was determined in a study of cytomegalovirus exposure and HLA in healthy donors. General study findings and limits: Among the CMV-associated chains, three were confirmed in vitro as specific for CMV antigens.

This clone has only a few counts. Its specificity is unknown. From germline, CDR1 is SGHRS and CDR2 YFSETQ. After removal of 0 bases from V and 6 bases from J, the junction contained 8 bases not matched to a gene. The CDR3 spans 16 residues. PCR used 60 Vbeta primers and 13 Jbeta primers. The assay was immunoSEQ multiplex PCR, and TCRdb's table has in-frame clones only and misses some. The repertoire consists of around 200,000 clones, with around 86% occurring once and the leading ten covering over 5.5%. Every donor was a healthy person donating bone marrow. Sequencing input: PBMCs. The receptor was isolated from a man aged 35-49 years in good health and CMV-seropositive. This chain joins TRBV5-1 and TRBJ2-4; the match to TRBD1 covers 8 bases. The CDR3 bases are TGCGCCAGCAGCTTGGGTGGACAGGGCTCGAGAAACATTCAGTACTTC. Translating gives CASSLGGQGSRNIQYF.